These 32 T cell receptor beta chains were sequenced from one sample in a study of cytomegalovirus exposure and HLA in healthy donors. The PCR was carried out with 60 Vbeta primers and 13 Jbeta primers. Profiled with immunoSEQ multiplex PCR; TCRdb holds only in-frame clones, not every one. Among 100,000 to 150,000 clones listed, about 81% were seen once. The material sequenced was PBMCs. These receptors came from a middle-aged woman in good health and CMV-seropositive.

DNA for the CDR3: TGTGCCAGCTGTTCGGGTTTGGAGACCCAGTACTTC. Its protein product is CASCSGLETQYF. The V gene is TRBV9, the J gene TRBJ2-5; D gene uncertain. Germline CDR1 is SGDLS and CDR2 is YYNGEE. This CDR3 is 12 amino acids long. V lost 7 bases and J lost 5, with 12 bases in between.

The rearrangement links TRBV4-3 to TRBJ2-5; D is possibly TRBD1 (6 bases). The J call is doubtful: the DNA matches TRBJ2-7 better. The CDR3 consists of 16 residues. Germline assignment: CDR1 LGHNA and CDR2 YSLEER. The CDR3: CASSQDPGANSYEQYF. In DNA form, the CDR3 reads TGCGCCAGCAGCCAAGACCCAGGGGCTAACTCCTACGAGCAGTACTTC.

The chain has TRBV6-5 and TRBJ1-2; the D gene is possibly TRBD1 (6 bases). V shed 6 bases and J shed 1 base, with 15 bases lying between them. Germline CDR1 MNHEY, CDR2 SVGAGI. This CDR3 region has 15 residues. CDR3 nucleotide sequence: TGTGCCAGCAGGCCGGACAGCAACTTTAACTATGGCTACACCTTC. Amino acid sequence: CASRPDSNFNYGYTF.

The chain is built from TRBV28 and TRBJ2-1, with 9 bases aligning to TRBD1. Germline V gene lookup returns CDR1 MDHEN and CDR2 SYDVKM. Losses at the gene ends were 0 bases for V and 7 bases for J; bases not matched to a gene: 22. The CDR3 consists of 21 residues. The CDR3 loop is CASSLWGNFLNQGQGENEQFF. DNA for the CDR3: TGTGCCAGCAGTTTATGGGGCAATTTTTTGAACCAGGGACAGGGAGAGAATGAGCAGTTCTTC.

Of note for this clone: Germline and junction disagree at one end, which may indicate a read error. This chain uses TRBV7-7 with TRBJ1-5; D is undetermined. In germline, CDR1 is SSHAT, CDR2 FNYEAQ (reference sequence). This CDR3 has 16 amino acids. This CDR3 is CASNPVGSGSSQPQHF. The CDR3 bases are TGTGCTAGCAACCCTGTGGGCAGCGGATCGAGTCAGCCCCAGCATTTT. The complete variable domain, with remaining parts taken from reference TRBV7-7 and TRBJ1-5, reads GAGVSQSPRYKVTKRGQDVTLRCDPISSHATLYWYQQALGQGPEFLTYFNYEAQPDKSGLPSDRFSAERPEGSISTLTIQRTEQRDSAMYRCASNPVGSGSSQPQHFGDGTRLSIL.

The chain uses TRBV5-4 and TRBJ2-1; the D gene is possibly TRBD2 (5 bases). Per the germline V gene, CDR1 is SGHNT and CDR2 is YYREEE (reference sequence). The CDR3 covers 15 residues. Trimming took 4 bases from V and 3 from J, leaving 14 bases between them. CDR3 in amino acids: CASSPTRNFYNEQFF. CDR3 DNA: TGTGCCAGCAGCCCTACTAGAAACTTCTACAATGAGCAGTTCTTC. The full variable domain, in which reference TRBV5-4 and TRBJ2-1 provide the parts outside the CDR3, is ETGVTQSPTHLIKTRGQQVTLRCSSQSGHNTVSWYQQALGQGPQFIFQYYREEENGRGNFPPRFSGLQFPNYSSELNVNALELDDSALYLCASSPTRNFYNEQFFGPGTRLTVL.

The CDR3 DNA is TGTGCCAGCAGTTCGGCGGGAGTCCCCTACGAGCAGTACTTC. Translating gives CASSSAGVPYEQYF. The rearrangement links TRBV7-2 to TRBJ2-7, with 7 positions matching TRBD2. This CDR3 has 14 residues. Germline CDR1 is SGHTA and CDR2 is FQGNSA. V was pared by 6 bases and J by 2 bases, with 7 bases of the junction left unmatched.

The genes are TRBV7-6 and TRBJ2-7; possibly TRBD2 for D (6 bases). Trimming cost V 5 bases and J 4 bases, with 12 bases left between them. Germline CDR1 SGHVS, CDR2 FNYEAQ. The CDR3 sequence is 13 residues long. CDR3 in DNA: TGTGCCAGCAGCCCAAAACTAGCTTACGAGCAGTACTTC. As protein: CASSPKLAYEQYF.

V and J are TRBV5-1 and TRBJ2-6; no reliable D call. Germline V gene lookup returns CDR1 SGHRS and CDR2 YFSETQ. The CDR3 loop spans 17 amino acids. V shed 0 bases and J shed 0 bases, with 10 bases lying between them. In DNA, the CDR3 is TGCGCCAGCAGCTTGGCCCTCGGCGGCTCTGGGGCCAACGTCCTGACTTTC. Translation: CASSLALGGSGANVLTF. Full variable domain (rest looked up from reference TRBV5-1 and TRBJ2-6): KAGVTQTPRYLIKTRGQQVTLSCSPISGHRSVSWYQQTPGQGLQFLFEYFSETQRNKGNFPGRFSGRQFSNSRSEMNVSTLELGDSALYLCASSLALGGSGANVLTFGAGSRLTVL.

CDR3 sequence: CASSIENRRIGYTF. The CDR3 region has the DNA TGTGCCAGTAGTATAGAGAACAGGAGAATCGGCTACACCTTC. J is TRBJ1-2 and V is TRBV19; the D gene is possibly TRBD1 (5 bases). V was cut by 0 bases and J by 8 bases, with 13 bases left in between. Germline V gene lookup returns CDR1 LNHDA and CDR2 SQIVND (reference sequence). The CDR3 totals 14 residues. The full variable domain, its missing parts supplied by reference TRBV19 and TRBJ1-2, is DGGITQSPKYLFRKEGQNVTLSCEQNLNHDAMYWYRQDPGQGLRLIYYSQIVNDFQKGDIAEGYSVSREKKESFPLTVTSAQKNPTAFYLCASSIENRRIGYTFGSGTRLTVV.

This chain connects TRBV5-1 to TRBJ2-1, with a possible D match to TRBD1 (6 bases). Germline loops: CDR1 SGHRS, CDR2 YFSETQ. V shed 7 bases and J shed 2 bases, with 16 bases lying between them. CDR3 length: 15 residues. The CDR3 protein is CASRQGTPTYNEQFF. CDR3 DNA sequence: TGCGCCAGCCGGCAGGGGACACCTACCTACAATGAGCAGTTCTTC. The entire variable domain, with the rest obtained from reference TRBV5-1 and TRBJ2-1, is as follows: KAGVTQTPRYLIKTRGQQVTLSCSPISGHRSVSWYQQTPGQGLQFLFEYFSETQRNKGNFPGRFSGRQFSNSRSEMNVSTLELGDSALYLCASRQGTPTYNEQFFGPGTRLTVL.

V gene TRBV28 combines with J gene TRBJ2-7; weak D call: TRBD1 (5 bases). Germline loops: CDR1 MDHEN, CDR2 SYDVKM. Trimming stripped 5 bases from V and 2 bases from J, with 16 bases between. The CDR3 is 15 amino acids. The CDR3: CASSPQEGVTYEQYF. CDR3 nucleotide sequence: TGTGCCAGCAGTCCACAGGAAGGGGTAACCTACGAGCAGTACTTC. The whole variable domain, filled in from reference TRBV28 and TRBJ2-7, reads DVKVTQSSRYLVKRTGEKVFLECVQDMDHENMFWYRQDPGLGLRLIYFSYDVKMKEKGDIPEGYSVSREKKERFSLILESASTNQTSMYLCASSPQEGVTYEQYFGPGTRLTVT.

A note on this clone: The same CDR3 arises from other DNA sequences in this sample as well. The CDR3 protein is CATSTTGANEQFF. CDR3 coding DNA: TGTGCCACCAGCACAACAGGGGCCAATGAGCAGTTCTTC. J is TRBJ2-1 and V is TRBV15, with 7 bases aligning to TRBD1. The J segment lost 6 bases and the V segment lost 4 bases, leaving 3 bases of the junction unmatched. Per the germline V gene, CDR1 is LNHNV and CDR2 is YYDKDF (reference sequence). The CDR3 covers 13 residues.

The chain recombines TRBV7-9 with TRBJ2-3; TRBD1 might be the D (6 bases). The CDR3 is 13 amino acids. Trimming cost V 5 bases and J 11 bases, with 17 bases left between them. CDR1 and CDR2 (germline): SEHNR, FQNEAQ (reference sequence). The CDR3 region has the DNA TGTGCCAGCAGCACGGACAGCCTACATGGGCAGTATTTT. Protein: CASSTDSLHGQYF.

This clone was recorded only once. The chain is built from TRBV7-9 and TRBJ2-1; D is perhaps TRBD1 (7 bases). The CDR3 sequence is 14 residues long. Germline CDR1 is SEHNR and CDR2 is FQNEAQ (reference sequence). Between the trimmed V and J ends, which lost 4 bases and 4 bases, there was a span of 11 bases. The CDR3 region is CASSSQGGYNEQFF. In DNA, the CDR3 is TGTGCCAGCAGCTCCCAGGGGGGATACAATGAGCAGTTCTTC.

For the CDR3, the DNA is TGTGCCAGCAGTGAAGCGAGGGATGGAGTTGGCTACACCTTC. Translation: CASSEARDGVGYTF. J is TRBJ1-2 and V is TRBV6-1; D remains ambiguous. The CDR3 consists of 14 residues. Looked up from germline, CDR1 is MNHNS and CDR2 is SASEGT. Trimming pared 0 bases from V and 7 bases from J, leaving 12 bases between.

The genes are TRBV12-5 and TRBJ2-7, with D possibly TRBD1 on 6 matching bases. The V and J ends lost 5 bases and 2 bases respectively, with 13 bases between them. The length of the CDR3 is 14 residues. The germline CDR1 and CDR2 sequences are LGHNT and FRNRAP. Here the CDR3 reads CASGRRDTTYEQYF. The CDR3 coding sequence is TGTGCTAGTGGTCGCCGGGACACGACCTACGAGCAGTACTTC.

The V and J genes are TRBV7-6 and TRBJ2-1; possibly TRBD1 for D (6 bases). The V end was cut by 5 bases, the J end by 6 bases, with 11 bases between. CDR3 length equals 13 residues. Germline assignment: CDR1 SGHVS and CDR2 FNYEAQ. CDR3 nucleotides: TGTGCCAGCAGCCCAGGACAGATCAATGAGCAGTTCTTC. This sequence encodes CASSPGQINEQFF.

V gene TRBV27 combines with J gene TRBJ2-2, with D possibly TRBD1 on 5 matching bases. Germline V lookup: CDR1 MNHEY, CDR2 SMNVEV (reference sequence). V lost 5 bases and J 5 bases, leaving 12 bases between the germline ends. The CDR3 loop spans 14 amino acids. The CDR3 protein is CASSQGGVTGELFF. DNA for the CDR3: TGTGCCAGCAGTCAGGGTGGGGTAACCGGGGAGCTGTTTTTT.

In DNA, the CDR3 is TGTGCCAGCAGCCGACTCAGTATGGATACGCAGTATTTT. This codes for CASSRLSMDTQYF. This rearrangement joins TRBV9 to TRBJ2-3; D gene unclear. V was clipped by 4 bases and J by 6 bases, with 12 bases between them. The CDR3 covers 13 residues. Germline values: CDR1 SGDLS, CDR2 YYNGEE. The full variable domain, with the rest looked up from reference TRBV9 and TRBJ2-3, is DSGVTQTPKHLITATGQRVTLRCSPRSGDLSVYWYQQSLDQGLQFLIQYYNGEERAKGNILERFSAQQFPDLHSELNLSSLELGDSALYFCASSRLSMDTQYFGPGTRLTVL.

The CDR3 reads CASSREDSSNQPQHF. The CDR3 DNA is TGTGCCAGCTCACGGGAAGACAGTAGCAATCAGCCCCAGCATTTT. The chain couples TRBV18 to TRBJ1-5; perhaps TRBD1 as D (5 bases). The CDR3 extends over 15 amino acids. Trimming stripped 4 bases from V and 0 bases from J, with 10 bases between. CDR1 KGHSH and CDR2 LQKENI come from the germline V gene.

V is TRBV19 and J is TRBJ2-3; D perhaps matches TRBD2 (7 bases). Germline loops: CDR1 LNHDA, CDR2 SQIVND (reference sequence). This CDR3 spans 14 amino acids. The V and J ends lost 5 bases and 4 bases respectively, with 13 bases between them. CDR3 region: CASSEGGWADTQYF. Here the CDR3 DNA reads TGTGCCAGTAGTGAGGGGGGGTGGGCAGATACGCAGTATTTT. Drawing the rest from reference TRBV19 and TRBJ2-3, the complete variable domain is DGGITQSPKYLFRKEGQNVTLSCEQNLNHDAMYWYRQDPGQGLRLIYYSQIVNDFQKGDIAEGYSVSREKKESFPLTVTSAQKNPTAFYLCASSEGGWADTQYFGPGTRLTVL.

J is TRBJ2-7 and V is TRBV10-1; 15 nucleotides agree with TRBD2. Looked up from germline, CDR1 is WNHNN and CDR2 is SYGVQD (reference sequence). CDR3 length equals 15 residues. J lost 5 bases, V lost 8 bases, and 7 bases had no gene match. CDR3 residues: CASSGLAGGRDEQYF. The DNA of the CDR3 is TGCGCCAGCTCGGGACTAGCGGGAGGAAGGGACGAGCAGTACTTC.

The chain joins TRBV19 to TRBJ1-1, with 8 bases lining up with TRBD1. Germline V lookup: CDR1 LNHDA, CDR2 SQIVND (reference sequence). J gave up 8 bases and V 7 bases, and 12 bases lay outside the gene matches. The CDR3 is 14 residues long. The CDR3 DNA reads TGTGCCAGTATTAACGGACAGGGCCGTTTCGAAGCTTTCTTT. Protein sequence: CASINGQGRFEAFF. Looking up the rest from reference TRBV19 and TRBJ1-1 gives the full variable domain: DGGITQSPKYLFRKEGQNVTLSCEQNLNHDAMYWYRQDPGQGLRLIYYSQIVNDFQKGDIAEGYSVSREKKESFPLTVTSAQKNPTAFYLCASINGQGRFEAFFGQGTRLTVV.

V is TRBV28 and J is TRBJ1-5, with 11 nucleotides matching TRBD1. Germline V gives CDR1 MDHEN, CDR2 SYDVKM. The CDR3 consists of 14 residues. V shed 6 bases, J shed 9 bases, and the junction held 7 bases outside the gene matches. The CDR3 DNA is TGTGCCAGCAGCGGGACAGGGGGAGGGAGGCCCCAGCATTTT. It yields the protein CASSGTGGGRPQHF.

V usage is TRBV7-9 and J usage is TRBJ2-3; D might be TRBD2 (6 bases). Germline CDR1 reads SEHNR; CDR2 reads FQNEAQ (reference sequence). CDR3 size: 15 residues. V was trimmed by 6 bases and J by 4 bases, leaving 17 bases between them. CDR3 DNA: TGTGCCAGCAGACTGGACTATAACCCATCAGATACGCAGTATTTT. It translates to CASRLDYNPSDTQYF.

This chain uses TRBV29-1 with TRBJ2-3, with TRBD1 identical over 7 bases. Germline V lookup: CDR1 SQVTM, CDR2 ANQGSEA. There are 13 residues in the CDR3. After removal of 3 bases from V and 2 bases from J, the junction contained 2 bases not matched to a gene. CDR3 protein: CSVDGQDTDTQYF. The CDR3 region has the DNA TGCAGCGTTGACGGACAGGACACAGATACGCAGTATTTT.

The chain links TRBV19 to TRBJ2-5, with TRBD2 identical over 8 bases. V lost 5 bases to trimming and J lost 5 bases; unmatched junction nucleotides: 16. Germline lookup yields CDR1 LNHDA and CDR2 SQIVND (reference sequence). The CDR3 runs to 17 residues. CDR3 DNA: TGTGCCAGTAGTGATATCTTGCGGGGGGCGGTTAGGGAGACCCAGTACTTC. It encodes CASSDILRGAVRETQYF.

This rearrangement joins TRBV7-2 to TRBJ1-1; 7 bases agree with TRBD1. The V segment lost 4 bases and the J segment 2 bases; nucleotides outside the gene matches: 7. CDR1 is SGHTA and CDR2 is FQGNSA in the germline V gene. The CDR3 is 15 amino acids. The CDR3 region is CASSSTQGGNTEAFF. CDR3 DNA sequence: TGTGCCAGCAGCTCAACCCAGGGGGGAAACACTGAAGCTTTCTTT.

The table lists this clone with a count of one. CDR3 amino acids: CASKLGGENYGYTF. In nucleotides, the CDR3 is TGTGCCAGTAAACTTGGGGGGGAGAACTATGGCTACACCTTC. This chain links TRBV19 with TRBJ1-2, with a weak D call TRBD1 (5 bases). The germline CDR1 and CDR2 sequences are LNHDA and SQIVND (reference sequence). Trimming took 7 bases from V and 2 from J, leaving 14 bases between them. This CDR3 region has 14 residues.

The gene calls are TRBV7-9 and TRBJ2-1; D call uncertain. The CDR3 contains 13 residues. CDR1 is SEHNR and CDR2 is FQNEAQ in the germline V gene (reference sequence). The ends were cut back, 7 bases at V and 5 bases at J, with 12 bases in the middle. CDR3 in amino acids: CASTLPIDNEQFF. Written as DNA, the CDR3 is TGTGCCAGCACCCTACCGATCGACAATGAGCAGTTCTTC.

As concerns this clone: The same CDR3 can be traced to other DNA sequences in this sample. The rearrangement joins TRBV5-1 to TRBJ1-5; tentatively, D is TRBD1 (5 bases). V lost 2 bases to trimming and J lost 6 bases, with 9 bases between them. Germline V gives CDR1 SGHRS, CDR2 YFSETQ. The CDR3 covers 13 residues. The CDR3 here is CASSFQGGQPQHF. The CDR3 DNA reads as TGCGCCAGCAGCTTTCAGGGCGGTCAGCCCCAGCATTTT.